The T cell receptor beta chain under discussion was sequenced for a study of shared clonotypes between healthy human individuals (TCRdb year 2020). Regarding the complete study: The cohort comprised a couple of women and three men aged 18 to 49 years. Libraries were prepared and TCR repertoires were sequenced by different laboratories using diverse techniques, in order to increase sequencing depth and limit assay-specific biases. For each donor, CD4 naive and CD4 memory were each given three plates, CD8 naive was given two plates, and CD8 memory was given one plate. To estimate repertoire size and how much clonotype sharing occurs between individuals, the study deeply sequenced the blood TCR repertoires of five healthy adults. Between about 0.8 and 9.5 billion PBMCs per donor were obtained by leukapheresis.

To note about this clone: Its cognate antigen has yet to be identified. Base qualities are not at hand, and no much larger clone is one base apart.

General study outcomes and caveats: When several donors were compared, the shared fraction of clonotypes was 5% to 6.5% for naive CD4, roughly 3.3% for naive CD8, about 2.4% for memory CD4, and about 0.36% for memory CD8. Sampling was restricted to blood, and TCR repertoires in tissue are likely to differ from TCR repertoires in blood. The genetic and exposure-history diversity represented was limited by the small number of donors. Incomplete sequencing was indicated by rarefaction of sorted-subset datasets, despite the large sequencing depth. Pairwise subsampling led to the expectation that sequencing depth would affect the degree of clonotype sharing among donors. Higher generation probabilities were observed for clonotypes shared by all four sorted-subset donors than for non-shared clonotypes. Larger estimated clonotype richness was generally found for naive subsets than for memory subsets.

The donors were healthy, HIV-negative adults with no recently reported acute infections or vaccinations. Only Caucasian adults living in Nashville, Tennessee, USA were represented among the donors. Magnetic negative selection was used to enrich CD4+ T cells, after which naive cells were positively selected on CD45RA and the negative fraction became the memory subset. Blood was obtained by leukapheresis, after which PBMCs were separated by Ficoll-Histopaque density gradient centrifugation and cryopreserved in liquid nitrogen vapor phase. Analytical flow cytometry was used to check the purity and quantity of every magnetically sorted T cell population. Genomic DNA was isolated from each sorted fraction and quantified by UV absorbance on a Nanodrop 2000c. Taken from the germline V gene, the CDR1 and CDR2 loops are SGHRS and YFSETQ. From its cysteine to its phenylalanine, the CDR3 spans 17 amino acids. Of all the DNA, just the CDR3 is kept, 51 bases in frame from base 1. V trim: 1 base; J trim: 3 bases; unmatched bases: 12.

Using the deep immunoSEQ assay, TCR CDR3 regions were amplified from genomic DNA by multiplex PCR. Extracted genomic DNA from each cell subset was distributed evenly across all wells of several immunoSEQ 96-well plates, and each plate was treated as a replicate. Each replicate PCR for sorted subsets received roughly 200 ng genomic DNA, equal to about 30,000 T cell genomes. The purified libraries were quantified using a Qubit 3.0 fluorometer, sized with a Bioanalyzer 2100, and then quantified again using the KAPA Library Quantification kit. A separate single-read 150-cycle Illumina NextSeq 550 flow cell was used to sequence each immunoSEQ 96-well plate. In the source study's methods: Because the immunoSEQ output held only junctional sequences and lacked quality scores, the filtering could not match the filtering applied to full-length reads. To assign V/J genes and CDR3, sequences were annotated against IMGT germline references using PyIR, a Python wrapper for IgBLAST v1.9. Any read was removed if the V/J assignment was weak (E-value above 1e-6), the CDR3 was missing, or the read contained stop codons, out-of-frame junctions, or ambiguous translated residues. V3J clonotypes were defined as sequences sharing the same inferred V gene, J gene, and CDR3 amino acid sequence. Percentage overlap between repertoires was computed as shared unique clonotypes divided by the size of the smaller repertoire. Repertoire richness was assessed with RTK rarefaction, the Chao1 estimator, and Recon v2.1 estimates of unobserved clonotypes. OLGA was used to compute generation probabilities for all TCRbeta clonotypes that the gDNA method yielded from several donors. Not all clones reach the TCRdb copy of this immuneACCESS table, which keeps in-frame sequences only. Checked studies attribute under half of the gap to unresolved V genes and leave the rest unexplained. The DNA gave D and trimming, while V, J and clone size come from that table. The sample table records under 1,100,000 clones; around 78% of these occur just once. 0.55% to 0.7% of the sample is in the top ten clones.

Recombination connected TRBV5-1 to TRBJ1-1, and 7 bases in between align with TRBD1. Sequencing input: memory CD4+ T cells from PBMCs. The cell subset or site label, as the study defines it: CD45RA-negative fraction. The sequence was obtained from a man younger than 35 in good health. Some clones in this sample may be carry-over from other donors' samples. The DNA is as follows: TGCGCCAGCAGCTTGTTACCAGGGGGGACAGTCTACACTGAAGCTTTCTTT. It codes for CASSLLPGGTVYTEAFF.